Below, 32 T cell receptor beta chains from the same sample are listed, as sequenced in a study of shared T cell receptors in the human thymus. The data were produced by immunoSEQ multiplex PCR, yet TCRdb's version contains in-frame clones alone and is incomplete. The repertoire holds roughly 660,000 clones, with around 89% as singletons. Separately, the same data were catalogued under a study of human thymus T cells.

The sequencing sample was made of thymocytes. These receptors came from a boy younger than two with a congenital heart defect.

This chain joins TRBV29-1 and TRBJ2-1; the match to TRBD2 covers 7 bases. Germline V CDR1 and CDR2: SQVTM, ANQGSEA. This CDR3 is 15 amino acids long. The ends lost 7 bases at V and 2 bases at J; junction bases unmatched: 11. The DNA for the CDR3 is TGCAGCGGCCGTCTGGGGACTACCACCTACAATGAGCAGTTCTTC. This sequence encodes CSGRLGTTTYNEQFF.

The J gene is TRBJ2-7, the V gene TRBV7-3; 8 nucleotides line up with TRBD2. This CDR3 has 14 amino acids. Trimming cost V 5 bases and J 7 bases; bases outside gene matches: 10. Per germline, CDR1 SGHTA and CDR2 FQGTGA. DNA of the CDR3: TGTGCCAGCAGCCCCAGCGGGGGACCTCGAGAGCAGTACTTC. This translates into CASSPSGGPREQYF.

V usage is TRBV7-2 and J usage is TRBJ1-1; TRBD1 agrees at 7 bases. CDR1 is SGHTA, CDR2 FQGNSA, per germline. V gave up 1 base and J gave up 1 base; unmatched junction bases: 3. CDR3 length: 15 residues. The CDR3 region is CASSLGRDRNTEAFF. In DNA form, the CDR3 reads TGTGCCAGCAGCTTAGGAAGGGACAGGAACACTGAAGCTTTCTTT.

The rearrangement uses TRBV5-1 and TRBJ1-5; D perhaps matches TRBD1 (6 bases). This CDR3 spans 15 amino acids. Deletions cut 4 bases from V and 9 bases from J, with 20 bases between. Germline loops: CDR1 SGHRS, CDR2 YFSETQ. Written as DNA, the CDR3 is TGCGCCAGCAGCCCTATGGGGGGGGCACGTCCGCCCCAGCATTTT. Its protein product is CASSPMGGARPPQHF.

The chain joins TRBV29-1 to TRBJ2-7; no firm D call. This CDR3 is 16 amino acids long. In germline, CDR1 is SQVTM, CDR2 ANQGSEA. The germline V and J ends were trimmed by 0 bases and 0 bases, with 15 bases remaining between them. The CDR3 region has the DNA TGCAGCGTTGAAGATCCGACCAGCGCCGACTCCTACGAGCAGTACTTC. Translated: CSVEDPTSADSYEQYF.

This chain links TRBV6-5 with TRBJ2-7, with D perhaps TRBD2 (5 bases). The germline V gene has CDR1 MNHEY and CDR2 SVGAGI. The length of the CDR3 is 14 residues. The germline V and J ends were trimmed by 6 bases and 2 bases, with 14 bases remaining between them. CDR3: CASRPASRPYEQYF. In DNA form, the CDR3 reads TGTGCCAGCAGGCCTGCTAGCCGACCCTACGAGCAGTACTTC.

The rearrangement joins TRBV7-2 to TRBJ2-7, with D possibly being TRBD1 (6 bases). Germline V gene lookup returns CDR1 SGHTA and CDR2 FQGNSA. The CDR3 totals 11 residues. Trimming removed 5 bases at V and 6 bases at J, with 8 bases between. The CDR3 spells CASSTRGEQYF. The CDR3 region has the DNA TGTGCCAGCAGCACCAGGGGCGAGCAGTACTTC.

The DNA for the CDR3 is TGTGCCAGCAGTCGACAGGGACTTGAAGCTTTCTTT. This gives the protein CASSRQGLEAFF. This chain connects TRBV27 to TRBJ1-1; TRBD1 agrees at 7 bases. CDR3 size: 12 residues. CDR1 and CDR2 from the germline V gene are MNHEY and SMNVEV (reference sequence). The junction had 4 bases not matched to a gene; V was cut back by 5 bases and J by 7 bases.

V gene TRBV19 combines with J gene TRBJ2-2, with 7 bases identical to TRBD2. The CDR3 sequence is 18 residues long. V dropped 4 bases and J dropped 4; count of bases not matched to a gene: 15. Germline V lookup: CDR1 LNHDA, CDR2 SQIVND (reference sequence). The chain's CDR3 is CASSTSGGGGRGTGELFF. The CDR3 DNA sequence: TGTGCCAGTAGTACCAGTGGAGGCGGCGGGAGAGGCACCGGGGAGCTGTTTTTT.

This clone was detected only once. DNA of the CDR3: TGTGCCAGCTCACCATCCGGGACAACTTCCTACGAGCAGTACTTC. Residues: CASSPSGTTSYEQYF. V and J are TRBV18 and TRBJ2-7, with D perhaps TRBD1 (6 bases). The CDR3 is made up of 15 amino acids. From germline, CDR1 is KGHSH and CDR2 LQKENI. V shed 2 bases and J shed 1 base, with 12 bases lying between them.

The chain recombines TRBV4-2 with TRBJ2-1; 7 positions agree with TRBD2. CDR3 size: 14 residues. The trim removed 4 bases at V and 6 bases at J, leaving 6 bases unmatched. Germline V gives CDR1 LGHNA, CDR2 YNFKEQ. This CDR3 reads CASSRAGVTNEQFF. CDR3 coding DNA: TGTGCCAGCAGCCGGGCGGGAGTGACCAATGAGCAGTTCTTC.

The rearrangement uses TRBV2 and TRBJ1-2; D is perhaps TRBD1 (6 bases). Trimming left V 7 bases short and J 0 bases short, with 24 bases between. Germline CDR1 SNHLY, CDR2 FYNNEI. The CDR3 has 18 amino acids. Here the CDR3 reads CASNYPPGQARPNYGYTF. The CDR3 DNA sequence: TGTGCCAGCAACTACCCGCCGGGACAAGCAAGACCTAACTATGGCTACACCTTC.

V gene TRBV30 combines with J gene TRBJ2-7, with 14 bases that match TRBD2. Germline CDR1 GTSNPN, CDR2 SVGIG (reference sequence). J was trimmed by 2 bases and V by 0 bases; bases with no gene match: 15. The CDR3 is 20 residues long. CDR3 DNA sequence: TGTGCCTGGAGTGTACCGGGGACAGCGACTAGCGGGAGGGCCCCCTACGAGCAGTACTTC. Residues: CAWSVPGTATSGRAPYEQYF.

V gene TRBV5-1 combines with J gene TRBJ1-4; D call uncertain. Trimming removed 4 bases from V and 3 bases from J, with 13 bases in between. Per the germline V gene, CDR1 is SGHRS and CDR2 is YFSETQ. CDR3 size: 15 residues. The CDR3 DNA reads TGCGCCAGCAGCGACCAGGTTTTCGCTAATGAAAAACTGTTTTTT. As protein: CASSDQVFANEKLFF.

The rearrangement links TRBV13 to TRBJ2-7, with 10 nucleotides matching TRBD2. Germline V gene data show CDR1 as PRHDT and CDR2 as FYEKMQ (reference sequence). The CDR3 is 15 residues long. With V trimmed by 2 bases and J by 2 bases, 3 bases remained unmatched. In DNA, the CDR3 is TGTGCCAGCAGCTTACGGACTAGCGGCCCCTACGAGCAGTACTTC. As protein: CASSLRTSGPYEQYF. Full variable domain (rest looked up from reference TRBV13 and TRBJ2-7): AAGVIQSPRHLIKEKRETATLKCYPIPRHDTVYWYQQGPGQDPQFLISFYEKMQSDKGSIPDRFSAQQFSDYHSELNMSSLELGDSALYFCASSLRTSGPYEQYFGPGTRLTVT.

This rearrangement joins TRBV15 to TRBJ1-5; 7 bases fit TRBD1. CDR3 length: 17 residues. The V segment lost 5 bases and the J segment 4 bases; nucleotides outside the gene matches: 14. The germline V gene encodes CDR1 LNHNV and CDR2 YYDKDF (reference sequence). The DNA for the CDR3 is TGTGCCACCAGCGGCTTAGATGAGACAGGGCCTAATCAGCCCCAGCATTTT. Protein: CATSGLDETGPNQPQHF.

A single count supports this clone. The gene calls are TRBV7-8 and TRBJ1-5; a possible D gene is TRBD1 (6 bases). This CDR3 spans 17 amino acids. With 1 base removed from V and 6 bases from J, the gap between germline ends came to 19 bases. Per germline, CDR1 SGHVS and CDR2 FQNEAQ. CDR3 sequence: CASSLGAGKSRGQPQHF. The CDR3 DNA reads TGTGCCAGCAGCTTAGGGGCAGGGAAGAGCAGGGGTCAGCCCCAGCATTTT.

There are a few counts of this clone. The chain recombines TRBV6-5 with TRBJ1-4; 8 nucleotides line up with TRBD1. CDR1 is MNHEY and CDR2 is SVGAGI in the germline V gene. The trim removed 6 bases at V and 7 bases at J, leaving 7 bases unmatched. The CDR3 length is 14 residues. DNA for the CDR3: TGTGCCAGCAGCCCTGACAGGGGCGGTGAAAAACTGTTTTTT. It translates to CASSPDRGGEKLFF.

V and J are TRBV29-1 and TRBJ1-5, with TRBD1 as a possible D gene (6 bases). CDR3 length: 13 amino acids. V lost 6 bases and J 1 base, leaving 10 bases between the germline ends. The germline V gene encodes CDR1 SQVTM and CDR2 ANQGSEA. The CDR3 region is CSVGHSSNQPQHF. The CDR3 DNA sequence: TGCAGCGTGGGACACTCGAGCAATCAGCCCCAGCATTTT.

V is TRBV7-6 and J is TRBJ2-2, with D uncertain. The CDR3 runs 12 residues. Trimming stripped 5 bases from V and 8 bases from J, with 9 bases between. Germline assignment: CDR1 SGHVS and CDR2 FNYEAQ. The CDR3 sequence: CASSHPGGELFF. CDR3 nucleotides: TGTGCCAGCAGCCACCCCGGGGGGGAGCTGTTTTTT.

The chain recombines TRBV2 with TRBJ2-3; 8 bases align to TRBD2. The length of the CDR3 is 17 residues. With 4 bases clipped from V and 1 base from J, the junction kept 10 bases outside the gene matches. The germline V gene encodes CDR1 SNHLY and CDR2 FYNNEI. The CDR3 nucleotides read TGTGCCAGCAGTGGGGGCGGTCCGGGAGGGGGCACAGATACGCAGTATTTT. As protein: CASSGGGPGGGTDTQYF.

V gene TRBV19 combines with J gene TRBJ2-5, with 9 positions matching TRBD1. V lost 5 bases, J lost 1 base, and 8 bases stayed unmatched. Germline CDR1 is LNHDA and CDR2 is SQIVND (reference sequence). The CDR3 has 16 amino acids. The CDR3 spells CASSFIHRGPQETQYF. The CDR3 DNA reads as TGTGCCAGTAGTTTCATCCACAGGGGGCCCCAAGAGACCCAGTACTTC.

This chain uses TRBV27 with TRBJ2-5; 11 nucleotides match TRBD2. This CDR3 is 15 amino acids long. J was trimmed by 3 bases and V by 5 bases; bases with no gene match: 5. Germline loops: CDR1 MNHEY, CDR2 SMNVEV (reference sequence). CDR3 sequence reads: CASSLRLAGKETQYF. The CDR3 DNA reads TGTGCCAGCAGTCTAAGACTAGCGGGAAAAGAGACCCAGTACTTC.

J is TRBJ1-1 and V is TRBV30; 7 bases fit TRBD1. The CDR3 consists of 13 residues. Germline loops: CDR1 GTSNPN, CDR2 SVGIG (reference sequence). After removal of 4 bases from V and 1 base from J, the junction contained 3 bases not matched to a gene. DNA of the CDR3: TGTGCCTGGAACAGACAGGGGAACACTGAAGCTTTCTTT. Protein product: CAWNRQGNTEAFF.

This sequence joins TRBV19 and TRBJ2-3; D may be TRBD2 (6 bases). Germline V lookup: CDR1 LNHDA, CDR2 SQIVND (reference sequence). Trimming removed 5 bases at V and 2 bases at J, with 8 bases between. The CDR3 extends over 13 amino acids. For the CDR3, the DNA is TGTGCCAGTAGTGCGGACTACACAGATACGCAGTATTTT. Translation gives CASSADYTDTQYF.

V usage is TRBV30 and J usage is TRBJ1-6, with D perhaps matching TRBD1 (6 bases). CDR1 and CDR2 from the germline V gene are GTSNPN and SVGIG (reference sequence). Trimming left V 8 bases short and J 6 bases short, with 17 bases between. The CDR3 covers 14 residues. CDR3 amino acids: CAQGPRDINSPLHF. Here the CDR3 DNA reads TGTGCCCAAGGCCCCCGGGACATTAATTCACCCCTCCACTTT. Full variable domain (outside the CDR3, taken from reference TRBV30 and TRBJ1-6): SQTIHQWPATLVQPVGSPLSLECTVEGTSNPNLYWYRQAAGRGLQLLFYSVGIGQISSEVPQNLSASRPQDRQFILSSKKLLLSDSGFYLCAQGPRDINSPLHFGNGTRLTVT.

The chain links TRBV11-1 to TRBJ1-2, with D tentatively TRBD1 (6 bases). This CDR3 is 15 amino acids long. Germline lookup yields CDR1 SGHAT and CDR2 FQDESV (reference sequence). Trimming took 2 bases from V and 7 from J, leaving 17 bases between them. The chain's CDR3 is CASSLTGKSRGGYTF. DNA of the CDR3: TGTGCCAGCAGCTTAACAGGGAAGAGTCGGGGTGGCTACACCTTC.

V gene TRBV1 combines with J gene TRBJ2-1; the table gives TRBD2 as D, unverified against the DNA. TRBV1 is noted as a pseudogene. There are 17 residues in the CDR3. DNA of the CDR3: TGCACCAGCAGCCAAGCAACGGGAGAGAGCTCCTACAATGAGCAGTTCTTC. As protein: CTSSQATGESSYNEQFF.

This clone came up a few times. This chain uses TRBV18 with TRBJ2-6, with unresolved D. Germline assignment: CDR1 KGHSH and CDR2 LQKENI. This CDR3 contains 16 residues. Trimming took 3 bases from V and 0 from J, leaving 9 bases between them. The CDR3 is CASSPTSGSGANVLTF. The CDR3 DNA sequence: TGTGCCAGCTCACCCACCTCAGGCTCTGGGGCCAACGTCCTGACTTTC.

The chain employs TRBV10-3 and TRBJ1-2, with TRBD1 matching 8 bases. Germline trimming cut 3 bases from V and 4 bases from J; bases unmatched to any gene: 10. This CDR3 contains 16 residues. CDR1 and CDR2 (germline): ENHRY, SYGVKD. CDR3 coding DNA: TGTGCCATCAGTGAACCCAAAGCAGGGGGCACCTATGGCTACACCTTC. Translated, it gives CAISEPKAGGTYGYTF.

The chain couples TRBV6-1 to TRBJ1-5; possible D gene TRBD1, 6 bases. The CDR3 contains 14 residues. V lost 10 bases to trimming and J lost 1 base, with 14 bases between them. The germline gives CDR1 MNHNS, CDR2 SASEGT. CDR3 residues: CATNRVWSNQPQHF. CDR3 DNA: TGTGCCACCAACAGGGTTTGGAGCAATCAGCCCCAGCATTTT.

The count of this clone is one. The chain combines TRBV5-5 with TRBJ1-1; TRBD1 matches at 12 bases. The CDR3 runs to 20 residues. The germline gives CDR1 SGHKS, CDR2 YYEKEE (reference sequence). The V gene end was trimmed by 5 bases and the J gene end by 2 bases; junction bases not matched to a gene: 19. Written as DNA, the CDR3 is TGTGCCAGCAGGGAGTCTAGGGACAGGGGGCCCGAAGACCCCAACACTGAAGCTTTCTTT. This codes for CASRESRDRGPEDPNTEAFF.